The entry that follows covers one T cell receptor (beta chain) sequence. Its antigen remains unknown. Using immunoSEQ multiplex PCR, the repertoire was profiled, and TCRdb retains in-frame clones only, with some absent. The sample has some 35,000 clones; 75% to 90% are singletons. The germline V gene has CDR1 MGHRA and CDR2 YSYEKL. The ends were cut back, 1 base at V and 3 bases at J, with 13 bases in the middle. This CDR3 has 15 residues. This entry comes from a study of OX40 agonist ivuxolimab in advanced cancers. Study-wide points: Among the least clonally expanded were partial responders at 0.1-3.0 mg/kg.

The origin of this receptor is an adult with an advanced solid tumor such as melanoma, head and neck, liver or kidney cancer. V and J are TRBV4-1 and TRBJ2-7; D might be TRBD1 (6 bases). Material: CD4+ or CD8+ T cells sorted from blood, obtained in a trial of the OX40 agonist ivuxolimab. CDR3 residues: CASSQGGNRVYEQYF. DNA of the CDR3: TGCGCCAGCAGCCAAGGGGGGAACAGGGTCTACGAGCAGTACTTC.